The 14 T cell receptor beta chains reported below all come from one sample, sequenced in a study of blood T cell repertoires in COVID-19. Here immunoSEQ multiplex PCR was the method, and the copy in TCRdb shows in-frame clones only, minus some. The data hold over 250,000 clones, with approximately 89% observed a single time. The sequencing input was PBMCs or T cells enriched from blood (not recorded which). These receptors came from a young woman who had recovered from COVID-19.

This clone appeared a single time. The chain combines TRBV18 with TRBJ2-3, with D maybe TRBD2 (5 bases). Germline-derived CDR1 and CDR2 are KGHSH and LQKENI. V shed 6 bases and J shed 4 bases, with 20 bases lying between them. This CDR3 is 16 amino acids long. Here the CDR3 reads CASSFNSRTAADTQYF. The CDR3 DNA is TGTGCCAGCTCTTTTAACTCACGGACTGCAGCAGATACGCAGTATTTT. Full variable domain (rest looked up from reference TRBV18 and TRBJ2-3): NAGVMQNPRHLVRRRGQEARLRCSPMKGHSHVYWYRQLPEEGLKFMVYLQKENIIDESGMPKERFSAEFPKEGPSILRIQQVVRGDSAAYFCASSFNSRTAADTQYFGPGTRLTVL.

The rearrangement links TRBV15 to TRBJ2-2; 9 nucleotides match TRBD1. From germline, CDR1 is LNHNV and CDR2 YYDKDF (reference sequence). J gave up 7 bases and V 3 bases, and 3 bases lay outside the gene matches. This CDR3 is built from 14 residues. The CDR3 DNA reads as TGTGCCACCAGCAGCGGACAGGGGTACGGGGAGCTGTTTTTT. Residues: CATSSGQGYGELFF.

The chain combines TRBV2 with TRBJ1-5; D possibly corresponds to TRBD1 (5 bases). Germline CDR1 is SNHLY and CDR2 is FYNNEI. The germline V and J ends were trimmed by 3 bases and 0 bases, with 9 bases remaining between them. The CDR3 is made up of 15 amino acids. CDR3 sequence: CASSDLGVSNQPQHF. The CDR3, as DNA: TGTGCCAGCAGTGACTTAGGGGTTAGCAATCAGCCCCAGCATTTT.

The V call is TRBV18, the J call TRBJ1-6; 7 bases agree with TRBD1. The V gene end was trimmed by 3 bases and the J gene end by 5 bases; junction bases not matched to a gene: 7. CDR3 size: 16 residues. CDR1 KGHSH and CDR2 LQKENI come from the germline V gene. The DNA of the CDR3 is TGTGCCAGCTCACCGCTACAGGGGACCCATAATTCACCCCTCCACTTT. Translation gives CASSPLQGTHNSPLHF.

This chain uses TRBV19 with TRBJ1-5; D gene ambiguous. The V and J ends lost 0 bases and 1 base respectively, with 16 bases between them. CDR1 is LNHDA, CDR2 SQIVND, per germline (reference sequence). The CDR3 runs to 18 residues. The CDR3 DNA sequence: TGTGCCAGTAGTATAGACCCCCCGGCAGGTGCCAGCAATCAGCCCCAGCATTTT. As protein: CASSIDPPAGASNQPQHF.

The DNA for the CDR3 is TGTGCCAGCAGCCCTCCGGGACTAGCGGTTTACCAAGAGACCCAGTACTTC. Its translation: CASSPPGLAVYQETQYF. This chain links TRBV3-1 (or the pseudogene TRBV3-2) with TRBJ2-5; the match to TRBD2 covers 11 bases. Germline CDR1 and CDR2: LGHDT and YNNKEL (reference sequence). After removal of 4 bases from V and 0 bases from J, the junction contained 7 bases not matched to a gene. This CDR3 is 17 amino acids long.

The rearrangement links TRBV7-8 to TRBJ2-6; tentative D call: TRBD1 (5 bases). The V end was cut by 5 bases, the J end by 0 bases, with 8 bases between. CDR3 length: 15 amino acids. Germline V gene data show CDR1 as SGHVS and CDR2 as FQNEAQ. CDR3: CASSRRGSGANVLTF. The CDR3 nucleotides read TGTGCCAGCAGCAGAAGGGGCTCTGGGGCCAACGTCCTGACTTTC.

This clone has a single count. The V call is TRBV5-4, the J call TRBJ2-2; the D gene is possibly TRBD1 (5 bases). CDR3 length: 13 residues. Germline V CDR1 and CDR2: SGHNT, YYREEE (reference sequence). Trimming took 4 bases from V and 8 from J, leaving 12 bases between them. The CDR3 protein is CASSEMTEGELFF. The DNA of the CDR3 is TGTGCCAGCAGCGAGATGACAGAGGGGGAGCTGTTTTTT.

This chain connects TRBV14 to TRBJ1-2; no clear D gene. V shed 2 bases and J shed 4 bases, with 11 bases lying between them. Germline V CDR1 and CDR2: SGHDN, FVKESK. The CDR3 consists of 14 residues. The CDR3 here is CASSQLPRPYGYTF. DNA of the CDR3: TGTGCCAGCAGCCAACTGCCGAGGCCCTATGGCTACACCTTC.

The chain joins TRBV19 to TRBJ2-1; 7 bases fit TRBD2. The CDR3 has 14 residues. Trimming cost V 4 bases and J 1 base; bases outside gene matches: 1. The V gene's germline CDR1 is LNHDA and CDR2 SQIVND (reference sequence). DNA for the CDR3: TGTGCCAGTAGTACTAGCGGATCCTACAATGAGCAGTTCTTC. It yields the protein CASSTSGSYNEQFF.

This chain joins TRBV7-9 and TRBJ2-2, with 14 bases lining up with TRBD2. Trimming cost V 6 bases and J 2 bases; bases outside gene matches: 5. Per germline, CDR1 SEHNR and CDR2 FQNEAQ (reference sequence). The CDR3 extends over 17 amino acids. CDR3 region: CASSRTSGGLNTGELFF. The CDR3 DNA reads TGTGCCAGCAGTAGGACTAGCGGGGGGCTAAACACCGGGGAGCTGTTTTTT.

The rearrangement links TRBV19 to TRBJ2-5; TRBD1 matches 8 bases. The CDR3 consists of 13 residues. J gave up 5 bases and V 5 bases, and 4 bases lay outside the gene matches. From germline, CDR1 is LNHDA and CDR2 SQIVND (reference sequence). CDR3 residues: CASSYQGAETQYF. The CDR3 DNA is TGTGCCAGTAGTTACCAGGGGGCGGAGACCCAGTACTTC. Complete variable domain (other parts from reference TRBV19 and TRBJ2-5): DGGITQSPKYLFRKEGQNVTLSCEQNLNHDAMYWYRQDPGQGLRLIYYSQIVNDFQKGDIAEGYSVSREKKESFPLTVTSAQKNPTAFYLCASSYQGAETQYFGPGTRLLVL.

This chain joins TRBV9 and TRBJ1-1; 8 bases line up with TRBD1. Looked up from germline, CDR1 is SGDLS and CDR2 is YYNGEE. V gave up 0 bases and J gave up 6 bases; unmatched junction bases: 7. This CDR3 is built from 15 residues. For the CDR3, the DNA is TGTGCCAGCAGCGTAGTCAGGGGGCTAGTACCTGAAGCTTTCTTT. Its translation is CASSVVRGLVPEAFF.

The genes are TRBV5-6 and TRBJ1-6, with 7 bases matching TRBD1. CDR3 length: 15 residues. V was clipped by 4 bases and J by 9 bases; unmatched bases: 10. The germline V gene has CDR1 SGHDT and CDR2 YYEEEE. The CDR3 spells CASSGVGTVSSPLHF. The CDR3 bases are TGTGCCAGCAGCGGAGTCGGGACAGTCTCTTCACCCCTCCACTTT.